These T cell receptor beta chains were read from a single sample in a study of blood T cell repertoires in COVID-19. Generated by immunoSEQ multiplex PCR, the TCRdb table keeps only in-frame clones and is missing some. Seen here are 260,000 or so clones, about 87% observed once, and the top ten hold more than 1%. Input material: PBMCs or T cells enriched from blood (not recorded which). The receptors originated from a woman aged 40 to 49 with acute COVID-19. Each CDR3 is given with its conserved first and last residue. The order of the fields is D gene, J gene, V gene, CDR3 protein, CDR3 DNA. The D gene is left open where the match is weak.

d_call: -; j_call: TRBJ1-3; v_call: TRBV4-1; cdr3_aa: CASSLAWGGSGNTIYF; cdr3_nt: TGCGCCAGCAGCCTAGCCTGGGGGGGCTCTGGAAACACCATATATTTT
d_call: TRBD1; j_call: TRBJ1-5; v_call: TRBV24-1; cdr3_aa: CATSDPRTGSNQPQHF; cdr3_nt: TGTGCCACCAGTGATCCACGGACAGGATCGAATCAGCCCCAGCATTTT
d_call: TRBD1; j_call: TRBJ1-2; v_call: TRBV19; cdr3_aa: CASSGQAAGYGYTF; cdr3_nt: TGTGCCAGTAGTGGACAGGCGGCAGGCTATGGCTACACCTTC
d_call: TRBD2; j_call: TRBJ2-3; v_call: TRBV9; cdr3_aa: CASSDNRGLAEGTDTQYF; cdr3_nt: TGTGCCAGCAGCGACAACCGGGGACTAGCGGAGGGCACAGATACGCAGTATTTT
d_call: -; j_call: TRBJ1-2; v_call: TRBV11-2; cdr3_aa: CASATLARNYGYTF; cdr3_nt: TGTGCCAGCGCTACCTTAGCACGTAACTATGGCTACACCTTC
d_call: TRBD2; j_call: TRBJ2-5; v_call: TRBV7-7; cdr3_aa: CASSVGTSGLETQYF; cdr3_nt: TGTGCTAGCAGCGTTGGGACTAGCGGGTTAGAGACCCAGTACTTC
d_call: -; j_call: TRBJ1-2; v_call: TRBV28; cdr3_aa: CASSLFGRAYGYTF; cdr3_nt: TGTGCCAGCAGTTTATTCGGCAGGGCCTATGGCTACACCTTC
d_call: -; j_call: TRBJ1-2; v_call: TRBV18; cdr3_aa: CASSHGREANYGYTF; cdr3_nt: TGTGCCAGCTCACACGGGCGGGAGGCTAACTATGGCTACACCTTC
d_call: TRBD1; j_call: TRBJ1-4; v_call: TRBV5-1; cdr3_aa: CASSSVGQGAEDEKLFF; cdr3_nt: TGCGCCAGCAGCTCCGTGGGACAGGGGGCGGAGGATGAAAAACTGTTTTTT
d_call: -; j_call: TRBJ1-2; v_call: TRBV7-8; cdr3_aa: CASSLGVIDYGYTF; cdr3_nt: TGTGCCAGCAGCTTAGGCGTAATCGACTATGGCTACACCTTC
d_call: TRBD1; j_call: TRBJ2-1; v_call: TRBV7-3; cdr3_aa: CASSPGQGLPYNEQFF; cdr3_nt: TGTGCCAGCAGCCCGGGACAGGGGCTACCCTACAATGAGCAGTTCTTC
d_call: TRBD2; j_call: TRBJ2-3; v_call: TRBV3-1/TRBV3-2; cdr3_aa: CASSQGTSSSTDTQYF; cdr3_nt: TGTGCCAGCAGCCAAGGGACTAGTTCTAGCACAGATACGCAGTATTTT
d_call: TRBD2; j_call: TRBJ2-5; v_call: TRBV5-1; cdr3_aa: CASRWGLVTAWGETQYF; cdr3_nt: TGCGCCAGCAGATGGGGACTAGTAACAGCATGGGGTGAGACCCAGTACTTC
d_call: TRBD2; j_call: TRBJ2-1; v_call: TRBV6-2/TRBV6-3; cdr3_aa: CASSSPTSGSLYNEQFF; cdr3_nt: TGTGCCAGCAGTTCGCCGACTAGCGGGAGTCTATACAATGAGCAGTTCTTC
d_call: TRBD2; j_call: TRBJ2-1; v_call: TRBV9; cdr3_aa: CASSVVSGSSYNEQFF; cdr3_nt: TGTGCCAGCAGCGTAGTAAGCGGGAGCTCCTACAATGAGCAGTTCTTC
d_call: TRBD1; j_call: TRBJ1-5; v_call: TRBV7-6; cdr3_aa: CASSSGQGLSNQPQHF; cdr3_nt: TGTGCCAGCAGCTCTGGACAGGGTCTTAGCAATCAGCCCCAGCATTTT
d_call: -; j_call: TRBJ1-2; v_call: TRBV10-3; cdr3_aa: CAIRGGVEDGYTF; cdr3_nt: TGTGCCATCAGAGGAGGGGTTGAGGATGGCTACACCTTC
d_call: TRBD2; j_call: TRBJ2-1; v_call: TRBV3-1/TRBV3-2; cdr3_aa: CASSQYLAGVNEQFF; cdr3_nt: TGTGCCAGCAGCCAATATCTAGCGGGAGTGAATGAGCAGTTCTTC
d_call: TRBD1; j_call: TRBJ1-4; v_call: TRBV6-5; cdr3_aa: CASRKGQFFGEKLFF; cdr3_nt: TGTGCCAGCAGGAAGGGACAGTTTTTTGGTGAAAAACTGTTTTTT
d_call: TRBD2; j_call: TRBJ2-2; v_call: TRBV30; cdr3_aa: CAWTPLAGNTGELFF; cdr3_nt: TGTGCCTGGACCCCACTAGCGGGGAACACCGGGGAGCTGTTTTTT
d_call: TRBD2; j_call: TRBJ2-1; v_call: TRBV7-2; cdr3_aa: CASSLAFLGEGGNEQFF; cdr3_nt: TGTGCCAGCAGCTTAGCGTTTTTAGGGGAGGGAGGCAATGAGCAGTTCTTC
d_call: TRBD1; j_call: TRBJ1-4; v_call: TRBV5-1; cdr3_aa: CASSRTGTGAEKLFF; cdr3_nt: TGCGCCAGCAGCCGCACCGGGACAGGGGCTGAAAAACTGTTTTTT
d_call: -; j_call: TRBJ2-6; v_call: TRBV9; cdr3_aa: CASSYNSGASGANVLTF; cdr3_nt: TGTGCCAGCAGCTACAATAGCGGAGCCTCTGGGGCCAACGTCCTGACTTTC
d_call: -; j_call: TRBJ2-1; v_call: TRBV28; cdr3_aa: CASSLRQEQFF; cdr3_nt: TGTGCCAGCAGTTTACGCCAGGAGCAGTTCTTC
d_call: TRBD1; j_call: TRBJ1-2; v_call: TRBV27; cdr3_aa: CASSSRTGGSYGYTF; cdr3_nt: TGTGCCAGCAGTTCCCGGACAGGGGGCAGCTATGGCTACACCTTC
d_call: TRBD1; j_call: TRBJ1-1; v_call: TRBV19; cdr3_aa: CASSLRQGRGEAFF; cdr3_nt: TGTGCCAGTAGTTTGAGACAGGGAAGGGGTGAAGCTTTCTTT